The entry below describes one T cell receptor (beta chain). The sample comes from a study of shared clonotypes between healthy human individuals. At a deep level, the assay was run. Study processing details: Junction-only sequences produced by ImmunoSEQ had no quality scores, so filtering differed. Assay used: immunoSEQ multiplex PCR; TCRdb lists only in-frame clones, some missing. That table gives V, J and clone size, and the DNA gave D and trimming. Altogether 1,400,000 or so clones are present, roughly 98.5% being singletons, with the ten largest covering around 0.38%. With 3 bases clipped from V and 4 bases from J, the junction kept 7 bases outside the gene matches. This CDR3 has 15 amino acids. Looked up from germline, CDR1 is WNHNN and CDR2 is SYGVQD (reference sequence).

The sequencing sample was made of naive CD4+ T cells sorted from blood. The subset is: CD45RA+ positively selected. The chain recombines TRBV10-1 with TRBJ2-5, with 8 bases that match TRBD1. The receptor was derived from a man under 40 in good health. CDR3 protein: CASSDGQGRVETQYF. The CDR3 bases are TGCGCCAGCAGTGACGGACAGGGAAGGGTAGAGACCCAGTACTTC.